One sample yielded the 27 T cell receptor beta chains listed below, sequenced in a study of response to subunit inactivated influenza vaccine. TCRdb processed the RT-PCR reads anew with MiXCR; each CDR3 protein has one entry. The data hold around 750,000 distinct CDR3 sequences, with around 21% observed a single time. Sample: PBMCs from blood, taken 5 days after vaccination. These receptors came from a man aged 45-65 years who received an inactivated influenza vaccine.

The chain combines TRBV5-6 with TRBJ2-2, with TRBD2 identical over 7 bases. Unmatched junction bases numbered 3, after V lost 1 base and J lost 0 bases. The V gene's germline CDR1 is SGHDT and CDR2 YYEEEE. The CDR3 totals 16 residues. CDR3 sequence reads: CASSLRSGANTGELFF. Here the CDR3 DNA reads TGTGCCAGCAGCTTGAGGAGCGGGGCGAACACCGGGGAGCTGTTTTTT.

The chain carries TRBV9 and TRBJ2-5; D is perhaps TRBD2 (6 bases). The germline V gene has CDR1 SGDLS and CDR2 YYNGEE. Between the trimmed V and J ends, which lost 3 bases and 4 bases, there was a span of 10 bases. This CDR3 has 13 amino acids. CDR3 amino acids: CASSELGGETQYF. The CDR3 region has the DNA TGTGCCAGCAGCGAACTGGGGGGAGAGACCCAGTACTTC.

This clonotype was seen a few times. This sequence joins TRBV6-2 or TRBV6-3 and TRBJ1-4; D is uncertain. The CDR3 sequence is 12 residues long. CDR1 is MNHEY and CDR2 is SVGEGT in the germline V gene. Trimming pared 6 bases from V and 10 bases from J, leaving 12 bases between. The DNA of the CDR3 is TGTGCCAGCAGCCTTACCCCTGGAAAACTGTTTTTT. The encoded protein is CASSLTPGKLFF.

The rearrangement uses TRBV29-1 and TRBJ2-3, with TRBD1 matching over 7 bases. Trimming took 1 base from V and 5 from J; bases not matched to a gene: 6. The CDR3 has 14 residues. CDR1 and CDR2 (germline): SQVTM, ANQGSEA. The DNA of the CDR3 is TGCAGCGTTGAAGTCGACAGGGTTGGAGATACGCAGTATTTT. Its protein product is CSVEVDRVGDTQYF.

The chain carries TRBV12-3 or TRBV12-4 and TRBJ2-6; D is uncertain. The CDR3 length is 15 residues. V lost 6 bases to trimming and J lost 0 bases, with 9 bases between them. CDR3 sequence reads: CASSHESSGANVLTF. CDR3 DNA sequence: TGTGCCAGCAGCCATGAGAGCTCTGGGGCCAACGTCCTGACTTTC.

This clonotype was observed a handful of times. This chain links TRBV6-4 with TRBJ2-4, with 7 nucleotides matching TRBD1. The trim removed 6 bases at V and 0 bases at J, leaving 20 bases unmatched. The CDR3 contains 20 residues. Germline CDR1 is MRHNA and CDR2 is SNTAGT. The CDR3 DNA is TGTGCCAGCAGAGACAGGGACAGCGGTCCGAGAAGCGTAGCCAAAAACATTCAGTACTTC. This gives the protein CASRDRDSGPRSVAKNIQYF.

This chain links TRBV6-5 with TRBJ2-7, with D hard to call. V dropped 0 bases and J dropped 7 bases, with 10 bases sitting between them. The germline V gene has CDR1 MNHEY and CDR2 SVGAGI. This CDR3 has 13 residues. CDR3 DNA: TGTGCCAGCAGTTACTCGAGATCCGGGGAGCAGTACTTC. Translating gives CASSYSRSGEQYF.

In its sample, this clonotype was seen many times. The genes are TRBV12-3 or TRBV12-4 and TRBJ2-1; 10 positions agree with TRBD2. CDR3 size: 14 residues. Trimming at V came to 2 bases and at J to 7 bases, leaving 2 bases not matched to a gene. CDR3 region: CASSLSGGVNEQFF. CDR3 DNA: TGTGCCAGCAGTTTAAGCGGGGGGGTGAATGAGCAGTTCTTC.

This clonotype was counted ten times or more. The chain recombines TRBV27 with TRBJ2-7; D is possibly TRBD2 (5 bases). The V and J ends lost 5 bases and 3 bases respectively, with 11 bases between them. The CDR3 runs to 13 residues. The V gene's germline CDR1 is MNHEY and CDR2 SMNVEV (reference sequence). CDR3 coding DNA: TGTGCCAGCAGTGCCCAACTAGGCTACGAGCAGTACTTC. Amino acid sequence: CASSAQLGYEQYF.

This clonotype was seen only a few times. The J gene is TRBJ1-3, the V gene TRBV24-1; no clear D gene. Trimming removed 1 base at V and 8 bases at J, with 8 bases between. This CDR3 comprises 13 residues. Germline V gene data show CDR1 as KGHDR and CDR2 as SFDVKD. CDR3 in amino acids: CATSDFKGDTIYF. CDR3 nucleotide sequence: TGTGCCACCAGTGATTTTAAAGGAGACACCATATATTTT.

For this clonotype: Germline is not matched at one junction end, which may reflect a read error. The rearrangement joins TRBV7-9 to TRBJ2-1, with D perhaps TRBD2 (5 bases). The CDR3 is 16 amino acids. Germline loops: CDR1 SEHNR, CDR2 FQNEAQ (reference sequence). The CDR3: CASSPPAPSSYNEHFF. CDR3 coding DNA: TGTGCCAGCAGCCCGCCAGCACCTAGCTCCTACAATGAGCACTTCTTC. The full variable domain, rest sourced from reference TRBV7-9 and TRBJ2-1, is DTGVSQNPRHKITKRGQNVTFRCDPISEHNRLYWYRQTLGQGPEFLTYFQNEAQLEKSRLLSDRFSAERPKGSFSTLEIQRTEQGDSAMYLCASSPPAPSSYNEHFFGPGTRLTVL.

This clonotype was observed a few times. V is TRBV4-1 and J is TRBJ2-7, with 7 bases aligning to TRBD2. This CDR3 has 16 residues. The J segment lost 0 bases and the V segment lost 1 base, leaving 6 bases of the junction unmatched. Germline CDR1 is MGHRA and CDR2 is YSYEKL. The CDR3 is CASSQGLGGSSYEQYF. For the CDR3, the DNA is TGCGCCAGCAGCCAAGGTCTCGGGGGGAGCTCCTACGAGCAGTACTTC.

The genes are TRBV6-1 and TRBJ2-2, with 9 bases identical to TRBD1. The CDR3 contains 14 residues. Per the germline V gene, CDR1 is MNHNS and CDR2 is SASEGT. V lost 6 bases, J lost 4 bases, and 3 bases stayed unmatched. CDR3 DNA sequence: TGTGCCAGCAGGAGACAGGGGGGCACCGGGGAGCTGTTTTTT. It translates to CASRRQGGTGELFF.

This clonotype was found many times. The chain links TRBV4-3 to TRBJ1-4; 8 bases align to TRBD1. Trimming at V came to 3 bases and at J to 2 bases, leaving 8 bases not matched to a gene. Germline CDR1 and CDR2: LGHNA and YSLEER. The CDR3 extends over 17 amino acids. In DNA form, the CDR3 reads TGCGCCAGCAGCCATCCTAAGGACAGGGCCACTAATGAAAAACTGTTTTTT. Its translation is CASSHPKDRATNEKLFF.

This clonotype was picked up a small number of times. V gene TRBV3-1 combines with J gene TRBJ2-7, with D perhaps matching TRBD1 (5 bases). Germline lookup yields CDR1 LGHDT and CDR2 YNNKEL (reference sequence). The CDR3 runs 15 residues. The V end was cut by 1 base, the J end by 1 base, with 11 bases between. The CDR3 DNA reads TGTGCCAGCAGCCAAGTCCCTCAGGGATCCTACGAGCAGTACTTC. Translating gives CASSQVPQGSYEQYF.

The chain recombines TRBV4-3 with TRBJ1-4; 9 bases are shared with TRBD1. With 10 bases clipped from V and 4 bases from J, the junction kept 10 bases outside the gene matches. Germline CDR1 reads LGHNA; CDR2 reads YSLEER. This CDR3 comprises 15 residues. CDR3 DNA sequence: TGCGCCACCGGGCCAGCGGGACAGGGTAATGAAAAACTGTTTTTT. It yields the protein CATGPAGQGNEKLFF.

The table lists this clonotype with a few counts. J is TRBJ1-3 and V is TRBV5-1, with D uncertain. Trimming cost V 0 bases and J 2 bases, with 9 bases left between them. The CDR3 loop spans 15 amino acids. In germline, CDR1 is SGHRS, CDR2 YFSETQ. The CDR3 here is CASSLEGLAGNTIYF. DNA for the CDR3: TGCGCCAGCAGCTTGGAGGGCCTCGCTGGAAACACCATATATTTT.

The rearrangement uses TRBV15 and TRBJ2-4; TRBD2 matches 10 bases. The CDR3 runs to 16 residues. Trimming removed 0 bases from V and 5 bases from J; junction bases left unmatched: 4. Germline assignment: CDR1 LNHNV and CDR2 YYDKDF (reference sequence). The CDR3 DNA sequence: TGTGCCACCAGCAGAGAACTAGCGGGGACCCAAAACATTCAGTACTTC. Translating gives CATSRELAGTQNIQYF.

This clonotype occurred a few times. This chain joins TRBV4-3 and TRBJ1-4; D ambiguous. The CDR3 is 15 residues long. Trimming cost V 1 base and J 7 bases, with 13 bases left between them. The germline gives CDR1 LGHNA, CDR2 YSLEER. The CDR3 DNA follows: TGCGCCAGCAGCCAAGTGGCGGGGAAGTCTGAAAAACTGTTTTTT. Its translation: CASSQVAGKSEKLFF.

The rearrangement uses TRBV20-1 and TRBJ1-2; D gene ambiguous. The CDR3 is 14 amino acids. Per the germline V gene, CDR1 is DFQATT and CDR2 is SNEGSKA (reference sequence). Trimming pared 0 bases from V and 4 bases from J, leaving 12 bases between. The CDR3 nucleotides are TGCAGTGCTAGAGATTGGGAAGGGTCCTATGGCTACACCTTC. Residues: CSARDWEGSYGYTF.

This clonotype has ten or more counts. The rearrangement joins TRBV28 to TRBJ2-5; possible D gene TRBD2, 6 bases. Trimming pared 2 bases from V and 6 bases from J, leaving 22 bases between. The CDR3 covers 17 residues. Germline V gene data show CDR1 as MDHEN and CDR2 as SYDVKM. CDR3 nucleotide sequence: TGTGCCAGCAGTTTAAAGCTTCGCAGAGGAGGGTCGCAGACCCAGTACTTC. It specifies CASSLKLRRGGSQTQYF.

The CDR3 sequence: CASSYQAGHSYEQYF. The CDR3 DNA sequence: TGTGCCAGCAGTTATCAAGCGGGGCACTCCTACGAGCAGTACTTC. The J gene is TRBJ2-7, the V gene TRBV6-5; TRBD2 matches at 7 bases. Looked up from germline, CDR1 is MNHEY and CDR2 is SVGAGI. The J segment lost 0 bases and the V segment lost 3 bases, leaving 5 bases of the junction unmatched. The CDR3 length is 15 residues.

This clonotype was recorded at least ten times. The chain recombines TRBV7-2 with TRBJ2-7; the D is unclear. CDR3 size: 15 residues. V was shortened by 1 base and J by 7 bases, with 17 bases between the two germline ends. From germline, CDR1 is SGHTA and CDR2 FQGNSA. CDR3 region: CASSLGVGSLGEQYF. CDR3 DNA sequence: TGTGCCAGCAGCTTAGGGGTTGGATCTTTAGGAGAGCAGTACTTC.

Ten or more counts support this clonotype. The chain links TRBV20-1 to TRBJ2-1, with D possibly being TRBD1 or TRBD2 (5 bases each). This CDR3 region has 15 residues. The V gene's germline CDR1 is DFQATT and CDR2 SNEGSKA (reference sequence). V lost 5 bases and J lost 6, with 20 bases in between. The CDR3 here is CSASAGGTLGNEQFF. Here the CDR3 DNA reads TGCAGTGCTTCTGCGGGTGGGACCTTGGGCAATGAGCAGTTCTTC.

The chain has TRBV30 and TRBJ2-7; D gene uncertain. This CDR3 spans 12 amino acids. V lost 2 bases and J lost 6, with 11 bases in between. The germline CDR1 and CDR2 sequences are GTSNPN and SVGIG (reference sequence). The DNA of the CDR3 is TGTGCCTGGAGTAAGGGTTTGGGCGAGCAGTACTTC. Its translation: CAWSKGLGEQYF.

This clonotype was recorded a few times. This rearrangement joins TRBV28 to TRBJ2-5; tentatively, D is TRBD2 (6 bases). Trimming shortened V by 10 bases and J by 6 bases, and 21 bases separated the two germline ends. The CDR3 length is 14 residues. The germline V gene encodes CDR1 MDHEN and CDR2 SYDVKM. The CDR3 loop reads CATVVGGVGKTQYF. The CDR3 nucleotides are TGTGCCACGGTAGTCGGGGGTGTGGGAAAGACCCAGTACTTC.

This clonotype appeared a single time. CDR3 residues: CASSLDSGLRANVLTF. The CDR3 region has the DNA TGTGCCAGCAGCTTAGATTCTGGGTTACGGGCCAACGTCCTGACTTTC. This sequence joins TRBV7-2 and TRBJ2-6; D gene ambiguous. V lost 1 base, J lost 5 bases, and 12 bases lay in between. The CDR3 extends over 16 amino acids. Germline CDR1 and CDR2: SGHTA and FQGNSA.